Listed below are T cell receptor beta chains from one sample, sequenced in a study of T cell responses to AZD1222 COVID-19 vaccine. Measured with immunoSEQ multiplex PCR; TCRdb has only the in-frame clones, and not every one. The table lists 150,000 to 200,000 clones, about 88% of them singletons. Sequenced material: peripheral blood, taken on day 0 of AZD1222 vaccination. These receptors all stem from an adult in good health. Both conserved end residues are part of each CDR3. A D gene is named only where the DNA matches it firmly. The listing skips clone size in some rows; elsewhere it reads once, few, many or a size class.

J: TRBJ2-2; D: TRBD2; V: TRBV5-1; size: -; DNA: TGCGCCAGCAGCGGGACTAGGAACACCGGGGAGCTGTTTTTT; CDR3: CASSGTRNTGELFF
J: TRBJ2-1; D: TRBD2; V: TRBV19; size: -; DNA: TGTGCCAGTAGTTCCGAGCGGGACCGCGAGCAGTTCTTC; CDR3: CASSSERDREQFF
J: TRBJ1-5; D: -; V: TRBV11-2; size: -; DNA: TGTGCCAGCAGCTTAGGTCAGGGCAACAGCAATCAGCCCCAGCATTTT; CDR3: CASSLGQGNSNQPQHF
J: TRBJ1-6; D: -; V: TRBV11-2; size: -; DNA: TGTGCCAGCAGCTTAGCCCCGGGGGCGGTCTCCAATTCACCCCTCCACTTT; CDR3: CASSLAPGAVSNSPLHF
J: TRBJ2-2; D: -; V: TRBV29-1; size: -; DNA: TGCAGCGTCGGAACCGGGGAGCTGTTTTTT; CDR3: CSVGTGELFF
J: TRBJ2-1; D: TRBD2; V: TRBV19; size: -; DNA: TGTGCCAGTAGTATCCCCCGGCGGGGGGGCCCCCCGACTTACAATGAGCAGTTCTTC; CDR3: CASSIPRRGGPPTYNEQFF
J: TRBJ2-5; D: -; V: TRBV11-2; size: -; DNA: TGTGCCAGCAGCTTAAAGGCTGATGGGTGGGAGACCCAGTACTTC; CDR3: CASSLKADGWETQYF
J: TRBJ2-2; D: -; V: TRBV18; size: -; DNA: TGTGCCAGCTCACCTCAAGGCGCAGGAATGAACACCGGGGAGCTGTTTTTT; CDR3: CASSPQGAGMNTGELFF
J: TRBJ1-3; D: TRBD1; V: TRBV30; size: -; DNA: TGTGCCTGGAGTCGGACAGGGGGTGGAAACACCATATATTTT; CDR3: CAWSRTGGGNTIYF
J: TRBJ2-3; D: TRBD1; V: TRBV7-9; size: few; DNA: TGTGCCAGCAGCTTAGAACAGGGGAGAGATACGCAGTATTTT; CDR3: CASSLEQGRDTQYF
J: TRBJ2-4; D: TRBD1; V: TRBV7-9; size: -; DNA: TGTGCCAGCAGCTTATGGGGTGGGACAGCGAACTCAGCCAAAAACATTCAGTACTTC; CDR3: CASSLWGGTANSAKNIQYF
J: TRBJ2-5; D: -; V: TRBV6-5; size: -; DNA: TGTGCCAGCAGGGTTACAGGGCTAGAGACCCAGTACTTC; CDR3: CASRVTGLETQYF
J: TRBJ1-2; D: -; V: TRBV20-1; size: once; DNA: TGCAGTGCTAGGGTGGTGAATGGCTACACCTTC; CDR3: CSARVVNGYTF
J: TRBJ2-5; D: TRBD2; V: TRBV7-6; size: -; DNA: TGTGCCAGCAGCTTAGTCAGAGCGGGAGGGAGTCGGGAGACCCAGTACTTC; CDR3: CASSLVRAGGSRETQYF
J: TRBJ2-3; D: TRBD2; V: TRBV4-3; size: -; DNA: TGCGCCAGCAGCCAAGGGGGCGGGAGGGGGATGGCAGATACGCAGTATTTT; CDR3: CASSQGGGRGMADTQYF
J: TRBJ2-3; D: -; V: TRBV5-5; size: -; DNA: TGTGCCAGCAGCTTGGTGCGGGGTGGCACAGATACGCAGTATTTT; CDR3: CASSLVRGGTDTQYF
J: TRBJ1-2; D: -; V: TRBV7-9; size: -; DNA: TGTGCCAGCAGCTCAGGAAGGGGAGGGGGCTACACCTTC; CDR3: CASSSGRGGGYTF
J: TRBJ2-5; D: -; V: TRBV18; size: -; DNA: TGTGCCAGCTCACCCAGCACCAGGAGTCAAGAGACCCAGTACTTC; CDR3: CASSPSTRSQETQYF
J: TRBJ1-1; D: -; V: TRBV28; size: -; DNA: TGTGCCAGCAGGAGGGACTTGGCGGGTGAAGCTTTCTTT; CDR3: CASRRDLAGEAFF
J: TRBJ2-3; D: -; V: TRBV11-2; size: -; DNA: TGTGCCAGCAGCCGACTGGAACGTACGCAGTATTTT; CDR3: CASSRLERTQYF
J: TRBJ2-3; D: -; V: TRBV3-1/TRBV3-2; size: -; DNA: TGTGCCAGCAGCCCCAGGACCAGAGCAGATACGCAGTATTTT; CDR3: CASSPRTRADTQYF
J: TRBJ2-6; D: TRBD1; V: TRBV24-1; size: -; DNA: TGTGCCACCAGTGCCACGAGACAGGGGGCTTCTGGGGCCAACGTCCTGACTTTC; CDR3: CATSATRQGASGANVLTF
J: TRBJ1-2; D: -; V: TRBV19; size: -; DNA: TGTGCCAGTAGTATCGCCAGGGCGGATGGCTACACCTTC; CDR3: CASSIARADGYTF
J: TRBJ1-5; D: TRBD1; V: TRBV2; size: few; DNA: TGTGCCAGCAGTTGGAAACCGGGACAGGGGAGCAATCAGCCCCAGCATTTT; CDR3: CASSWKPGQGSNQPQHF
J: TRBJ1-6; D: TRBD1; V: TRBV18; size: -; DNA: TGTGCCAGCTCACTACAGTCGTCCGGACAGGGGGCTAATTCACCCCTCCACTTT; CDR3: CASSLQSSGQGANSPLHF
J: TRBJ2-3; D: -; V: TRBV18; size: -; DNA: TGTGCCAGCTCACCTTTGGTACAGTCCACAGATACGCAGTATTTT; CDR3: CASSPLVQSTDTQYF
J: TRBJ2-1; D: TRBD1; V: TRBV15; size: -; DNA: TGTGCCACCAGCAGAGACCGGACAGGCTCCTACAATGAGCAGTTCTTC; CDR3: CATSRDRTGSYNEQFF
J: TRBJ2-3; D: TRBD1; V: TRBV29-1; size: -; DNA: TGCAGCGTGGGGACAGGTTCAGATACGCAGTATTTT; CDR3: CSVGTGSDTQYF
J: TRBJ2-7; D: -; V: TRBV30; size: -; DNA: TGTGCCTGGAGTGGGACTTACGAGCAGTACTTC; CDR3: CAWSGTYEQYF
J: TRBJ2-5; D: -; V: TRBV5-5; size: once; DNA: TGTGCCAGCAGCTGGGACCCCAGGGGTTTGCAAGAGACCCAGTACTTC; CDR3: CASSWDPRGLQETQYF
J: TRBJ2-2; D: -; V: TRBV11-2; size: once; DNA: TGTGCCAGCCGGACCACCGGGGAGCTGTTTTTT; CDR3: CASRTTGELFF
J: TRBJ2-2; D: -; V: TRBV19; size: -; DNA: TGTGCCAGTAGTATGGAGGTGGGCGGACTGAACACCGGGGAGCTGTTTTTT; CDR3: CASSMEVGGLNTGELFF
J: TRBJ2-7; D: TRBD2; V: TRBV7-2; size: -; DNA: TGTGCCAGCAGCTTAGTAGCGGGAGTCTACGAGCAGTACTTC; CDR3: CASSLVAGVYEQYF
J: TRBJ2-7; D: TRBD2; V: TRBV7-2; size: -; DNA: TGTGCCAGCAGCTCGGGACTAGAAAGCTACGAGCAGTACTTC; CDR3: CASSSGLESYEQYF
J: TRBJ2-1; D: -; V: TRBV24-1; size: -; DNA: TGTGCCACCAGCGCTAAGGACGGTGTCAATGAGCAGTTCTTC; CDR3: CATSAKDGVNEQFF
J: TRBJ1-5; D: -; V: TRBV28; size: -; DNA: TGTGCCAGCCAGGACCCTGCTAGCAATCAGCCCCAGCATTTT; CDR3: CASQDPASNQPQHF
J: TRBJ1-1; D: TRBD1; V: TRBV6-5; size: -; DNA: TGTGCCAGCAGTAAACAGGGGCCTGGTGAAGCTTTCTTT; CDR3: CASSKQGPGEAFF
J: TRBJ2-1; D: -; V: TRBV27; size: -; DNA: TGTGCCAGCAGTTTATTCTCGGGCGCCAGCTCCTACAATGAGCAGTTCTTC; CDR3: CASSLFSGASSYNEQFF
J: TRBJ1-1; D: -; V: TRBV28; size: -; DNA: TGTGCCAGCAGCGAAGGGGGTATAAGGATGAACACTGAAGCTTTCTTT; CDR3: CASSEGGIRMNTEAFF
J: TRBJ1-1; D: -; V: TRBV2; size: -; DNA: TGTGCCAGCGCCAGGGGAACGAACACTGAAGCTTTCTTT; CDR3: CASARGTNTEAFF
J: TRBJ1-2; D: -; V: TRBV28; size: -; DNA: TGTGCCACCAAGGTGGATCCTTTGAGCTACACCTTC; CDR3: CATKVDPLSYTF
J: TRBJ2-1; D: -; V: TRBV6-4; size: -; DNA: TGTGCCAGCAGTCCAAATGGAGGGCCGGGGGATGAGCAGTTCTTC; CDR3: CASSPNGGPGDEQFF